The 7 T cell receptor beta chains listed next were all sequenced from one sample in a study of Graves' ophthalmopathy and Graves' hyperthyroidism. Amplified material comprised TCR beta CDR3 regions derived from RNA transcripts. After a first-round RT-PCR with HTBI primers, a second-round multiplex PCR was run. One entry per CDR3 protein, called by TCRdb with MiXCR from the multiplex PCR reads. The sample shows hundreds of thousands of distinct CDR3 sequences, 45% of them seen only once. The specimen sequenced was peripheral blood. The receptor source for this set is an adult man with Graves' ophthalmopathy.

The gene calls are TRBV11-2 and TRBJ2-5, with TRBD2 matching over 9 bases. The ends lost 3 bases at V and 5 bases at J; junction bases unmatched: 4. The CDR3 spans 14 residues. Germline V gives CDR1 SGHAT, CDR2 FQNNGV. The CDR3 loop is CASSLERGAETQYF. DNA for the CDR3: TGTGCCAGCAGCTTGGAGCGGGGGGCGGAGACCCAGTACTTC.

This clonotype occurred a few times. The chain is built from TRBV9 and TRBJ1-1, with D tentatively TRBD1 (6 bases). Deletions cut 0 bases from V and 4 bases from J, with 10 bases between. The CDR3 is made up of 14 amino acids. Germline CDR1 reads SGDLS; CDR2 reads YYNGEE. The CDR3 loop reads CASSVAQGSTEAFF. The DNA for the CDR3 is TGTGCCAGCAGCGTAGCTCAGGGGAGCACTGAAGCTTTCTTT.

This clonotype has just a few counts. This sequence joins TRBV7-2 and TRBJ1-1, with D unclear. This CDR3 is 14 amino acids long. The V gene lost 5 bases and the J gene lost 1 base, with 11 bases spanning the gap. CDR1 SGHTA and CDR2 FQGNSA come from the germline V gene. The CDR3 sequence: CASSPQASNTEAFF. CDR3 in DNA: TGTGCCAGCAGCCCCCAGGCGTCGAACACTGAAGCTTTCTTT.

This clonotype was recorded only once. This is likely a read error, given that the CDR3 carries no conserved phenylalanine or tryptophan at its end. The chain employs TRBV15 and TRBJ2-7; D not resolved. Trimming took off 3 bases at V and 5 bases at J, with 8 bases between the two ends. The CDR3 consists of 12 residues. CDR1 and CDR2 (germline): LNHNV, YYDKDF (reference sequence). The CDR3 DNA sequence: TGTGCCACCAGCAGCTTGGGGAACGAGCAGTACATC. Translation: CATSSLGNEQYI.

This clonotype was found many times. Mismatch with germline at one junction end may stem from a read error. This chain connects TRBV9 to TRBJ1-2; unclear D gene. The CDR3 loop spans 13 amino acids. Germline V gene sequence: CDR1 SGDLS, CDR2 YYNGEE. The CDR3 nucleotides are TGTGCCAGTAGCGTAGATCGTAACTATGGCTACACCTTC. Its protein is CASSVDRNYGYTF.

This clonotype was counted a few times. The chain has TRBV5-8 and TRBJ1-2; a possible D gene is TRBD1 (5 bases). The CDR3 is 13 amino acids. V was clipped by 4 bases and J by 8 bases, with 15 bases between them. Per germline, CDR1 SGHTS and CDR2 YDEGEE. The CDR3 DNA reads as TGTGCCAGCAGCCCCCGGTCCCGGGGCGGCTACACCTTC. Encoded protein: CASSPRSRGGYTF.

As concerns this clonotype: One end of the junction fails to match germline, which may point to a read error. The chain uses TRBV10-2 and TRBJ2-7, with D possibly matching TRBD1 (6 bases). The CDR3 is 15 residues long. Germline V gene lookup returns CDR1 WSHSY and CDR2 SAAADI. Written as DNA, the CDR3 is TGTGCCAGCAGTTACTCAACAGGGATCCAAAACGAGCAGTACTTC. This codes for CASSYSTGIQNEQYF.